These T cell receptor beta chains were read from a single sample in a study of T-cell reconstitution after alpha-beta-depleted transplantation in children. TCRdb processed the PCR reads anew with MiXCR; each CDR3 protein has one entry. The data hold 400,000 to 500,000 distinct CDR3 sequences, with 11% observed a single time. Sequences were derived from PBMCs from the stem cell graft donor, sampled from the stem cell graft. Receptor source: a human donor who donated a stem cell graft to a child with acute myeloid leukemia. The CDR3 runs from the conserved cysteine through the conserved F or W. D genes are given only for firm matches. Expanded clones get a size class; other rows say once, few or many, or leave the size out.

TRBD1,15,.,TRBJ1-3,TRBV5-1,CASSATGDPGNTIYF
.,16,.,TRBJ2-3,TRBV12-3/TRBV12-4,CASTHTQAGDTDTQYF
.,15,.,TRBJ1-2,TRBV6-1,CASSEQKGMHYGYTF
.,14,.,TRBJ2-2,TRBV4-1,CASSGSGYTGELFF
.,15,few,TRBJ1-1,TRBV4-1,CASSQDRRGNTEAFF
.,13,many,TRBJ1-5,TRBV7-8,CASSLFGNQPQHF
TRBD1,16,few,TRBJ1-3,TRBV5-1,CASSKGDSGVGNTIYF
.,13,.,TRBJ1-1,TRBV29-1,CSVVSGSGTEAFF
.,15,.,TRBJ2-3,TRBV3-1,CASSQQLVYSDTQYF
TRBD1,16,many,TRBJ2-1,TRBV3-1,CASSPFGGQDYNEQFF
.,12,few,TRBJ1-1,TRBV25-1,CASTAGPGEAFF
.,18,few,TRBJ1-5,TRBV10-3,CAISESNNIGTREQPQHF
TRBD2,19,.,TRBJ2-3,TRBV6-5,CASSYSILAGVTEADTQYF
.,12,.,TRBJ2-7,TRBV9,CASSVEEEEQYF
TRBD1,14,.,TRBJ1-2,TRBV12-3/TRBV12-4,CASSLAQGAHGYTF
.,16,.,TRBJ2-7,TRBV5-1,CASSLTQRQDIYEQYF
TRBD2,16,few,TRBJ2-1,TRBV20-1,CSAPPQASGYYNEQFF
TRBD1,16,.,TRBJ2-1,TRBV5-1,CASSSQTGGVRTEQFF
.,13,few,TRBJ2-7,TRBV29-1,CSVLPAGAYEQYF
.,12,.,TRBJ1-4,TRBV20-1,CSARGPNEKLFF
.,15,few,TRBJ1-4,TRBV12-3/TRBV12-4,CASSLQESGGSKLFF
TRBD1,13,few,TRBJ1-1,TRBV29-1,CSVSGQENTEAFF
.,13,few,TRBJ1-5,TRBV4-1,CASSQWGNQPQHF
.,15,few,TRBJ2-3,TRBV7-2,CASSLSLVGTDTQYF
.,14,few,TRBJ2-5,TRBV29-1,CSVEERGVRGTQYF
.,14,many,TRBJ2-1,TRBV12-3/TRBV12-4,CASSWSGTYNEQFF
TRBD1,13,few,TRBJ2-7,TRBV7-2,CASSWGQAGEQYF
TRBD2,15,.,TRBJ2-1,TRBV12-3/TRBV12-4,CASTRGSGGYNEQFF
TRBD1,13,many,TRBJ2-5,TRBV20-1,CSAYDRGKETQYF
.,15,.,TRBJ2-1,TRBV12-3/TRBV12-4,CASSLMIGGVNEQFF
.,16,many,TRBJ2-1,TRBV7-2,CASSSFSSGTNNEQFF
.,15,few,TRBJ2-5,TRBV9,CASSVEEGWGETQYF
.,15,.,TRBJ2-1,TRBV5-6,CASRPGPGAHNEQFF
TRBD2,15,.,TRBJ2-5,TRBV11-2,CASSLAGGSRETQYF
TRBD2,15,.,TRBJ2-7,TRBV6-1,CASSRTSGNSYEQYF
TRBD2,14,many,TRBJ2-1,TRBV20-1,CSARGQRGSNEQFF
.,13,few,TRBJ2-2,TRBV6-5,CATSHRSAGELFF
.,15,few,TRBJ1-5,TRBV3-1,CASSRGQSPGGPQHF
.,16,many,TRBJ2-1,TRBV7-2,CASSYMRIAGHNEQFF
.,15,many,TRBJ1-6,TRBV21-1,CASSHTDRVYSPLHF
TRBD2,15,.,TRBJ2-1,TRBV9,CASSVAGLVANEQFF
TRBD2,17,many,TRBJ2-1,TRBV3-1,CASSQLAGAYSYNEQFF
.,15,few,TRBJ2-2,TRBV9,CASSPISDPPGELFF
TRBD1,16,.,TRBJ2-3,TRBV15,CATSRAGGSSTDTQYF
.,12,many,TRBJ2-3,TRBV24-1,CATSDPSGTQYF
.,14,few,TRBJ2-7,TRBV28,CASSLLAISYEQYF
.,14,.,TRBJ2-7,TRBV5-1,CASSPLGPPYEQYF
.,15,.,TRBJ1-5,TRBV29-1,CSVRGGSGSNQPQHF
.,11,many,TRBJ1-1,TRBV20-1,CSASLNTEAFF